The clone carrying this T cell receptor beta chain came up a few times. This record comes from a study of blood T cell repertoires in COVID-19. Overall study: Sites across the United States, Italy and Spain contributed samples from acute and convalescent COVID-19. T cells, B-cell-depleted T cells, or PBMCs provided the cDNA or gDNA that served as material.

The CDR3 is 14 residues long. Trimming took 1 base from V and 1 from J, leaving 8 bases between them. CDR1 and CDR2 (germline): MGHRA, YSYEKL. Original data processing: Amplification of reference gene primers provided the estimated nucleated cell counts. The data were produced by immunoSEQ multiplex PCR, yet TCRdb's version contains in-frame clones alone and is incomplete. The V and J calls and clone size come from that table; D and trimming were worked out from the DNA. The sample comprises some 250,000 clones, approximately 85% of which are singletons, and 1.5% to 2% rests with the top ten. The sequenced material came from PBMCs or T cells enriched from blood (not recorded which). The clonotype originates from a woman in her 50s who had recovered from COVID-19. The chain combines TRBV4-1 with TRBJ2-7, with D perhaps TRBD2 (6 bases). CDR3: CASSQGRGSYEQYF. The CDR3 region has the DNA TGCGCCAGCAGCCAAGGGAGGGGTTCCTACGAGCAGTACTTC.